One T cell receptor beta chain is described in this entry. This CDR3 has 15 residues. In germline, CDR1 is KGHSH, CDR2 LQKENI. The V and J ends lost 1 base and 8 bases respectively, with 12 bases between them. The data stem from a study of blood T cell repertoires in COVID-19. The data were produced by immunoSEQ multiplex PCR, yet TCRdb's version contains in-frame clones alone and is incomplete. The repertoire holds around 86,000 clones, approximately 87% seen once, with approximately 7% in the top ten. This clonotype originated in a human donor with acute or convalescent COVID-19. The donor label of this sample is uncertain. Input material: peripheral blood. The V and J genes are TRBV18 and TRBJ1-6; the D gene is possibly TRBD1 (5 bases). Here the CDR3 DNA reads TGTGCCAGCTCACCACTCGGGGGAAGGGATTCACCCCTCCACTTT. It yields the protein CASSPLGGRDSPLHF.